This TCR beta chain was retrieved from a study of beta chain features in type 1 diabetes. The V gene end was trimmed by 0 bases and the J gene end by 4 bases; junction bases not matched to a gene: 4. Germline V lookup: CDR1 LGHNA, CDR2 YNFKEQ. The CDR3 sequence is 15 residues long. The authors reverse transcribed all of the isolated RNA, so sequencing captured expressed TCRB transcripts. Profiled with immunoSEQ multiplex PCR; TCRdb holds only in-frame clones, not every one. The repertoire holds under 200,000 clones, with approximately 9.9% as singletons. Sequencing was carried out using central memory CD4+ T cells from blood. The rearrangement links TRBV4-2 to TRBJ1-2, with 8 bases identical to TRBD1. This receptor was obtained from a young woman in good health. CDR3 nucleotides: TGTGCCAGCAGCCAAGAGAGACAGGGGAGCTATGGCTACACCTTC. This codes for CASSQERQGSYGYTF.